The clone carrying this T cell receptor beta chain was counted between two and nine times. Antigen: not known. Included in the TCR beta cDNA libraries were unique molecular identifiers. Input of roughly 0.9 to 11 million T cells yielded around 500,000 cDNA molecules. TCRdb fed the PCR reads into MiXCR, producing one record per CDR3 protein. The table lists approximately 770,000 distinct CDR3 sequences, roughly 46% of them singletons. The entry originates in a study of post-analysis software for immune sequencing data. Study at large: In terms of disease course, relapsing-remitting, secondary progressive and progressive-relapsing multiple sclerosis were included. Study outcomes and limitations: Roughly 5 TRBV segments, TRBV5-6, TRBV5-1 and TRBV20-1 among them, were found more frequent in patients than controls. The study found significantly lower normalized Chao1 diversity in multiple sclerosis patients than in controls.

V lost 6 bases to trimming and J lost 2 bases, with 14 bases between them. CDR3 size: 14 residues. CDR1 LGHDT and CDR2 YNNKEL come from the germline V gene (reference sequence). The specimen sequenced was blood. This clonotype originated in a girl aged 10 to 17 with multiple sclerosis. The V and J genes are TRBV3-1 and TRBJ2-7; D is uncertain. This CDR3 is CASSPSLVPYEQYF. In nucleotides, the CDR3 is TGTGCCAGCAGTCCTAGTCTTGTCCCCTACGAGCAGTACTTC.